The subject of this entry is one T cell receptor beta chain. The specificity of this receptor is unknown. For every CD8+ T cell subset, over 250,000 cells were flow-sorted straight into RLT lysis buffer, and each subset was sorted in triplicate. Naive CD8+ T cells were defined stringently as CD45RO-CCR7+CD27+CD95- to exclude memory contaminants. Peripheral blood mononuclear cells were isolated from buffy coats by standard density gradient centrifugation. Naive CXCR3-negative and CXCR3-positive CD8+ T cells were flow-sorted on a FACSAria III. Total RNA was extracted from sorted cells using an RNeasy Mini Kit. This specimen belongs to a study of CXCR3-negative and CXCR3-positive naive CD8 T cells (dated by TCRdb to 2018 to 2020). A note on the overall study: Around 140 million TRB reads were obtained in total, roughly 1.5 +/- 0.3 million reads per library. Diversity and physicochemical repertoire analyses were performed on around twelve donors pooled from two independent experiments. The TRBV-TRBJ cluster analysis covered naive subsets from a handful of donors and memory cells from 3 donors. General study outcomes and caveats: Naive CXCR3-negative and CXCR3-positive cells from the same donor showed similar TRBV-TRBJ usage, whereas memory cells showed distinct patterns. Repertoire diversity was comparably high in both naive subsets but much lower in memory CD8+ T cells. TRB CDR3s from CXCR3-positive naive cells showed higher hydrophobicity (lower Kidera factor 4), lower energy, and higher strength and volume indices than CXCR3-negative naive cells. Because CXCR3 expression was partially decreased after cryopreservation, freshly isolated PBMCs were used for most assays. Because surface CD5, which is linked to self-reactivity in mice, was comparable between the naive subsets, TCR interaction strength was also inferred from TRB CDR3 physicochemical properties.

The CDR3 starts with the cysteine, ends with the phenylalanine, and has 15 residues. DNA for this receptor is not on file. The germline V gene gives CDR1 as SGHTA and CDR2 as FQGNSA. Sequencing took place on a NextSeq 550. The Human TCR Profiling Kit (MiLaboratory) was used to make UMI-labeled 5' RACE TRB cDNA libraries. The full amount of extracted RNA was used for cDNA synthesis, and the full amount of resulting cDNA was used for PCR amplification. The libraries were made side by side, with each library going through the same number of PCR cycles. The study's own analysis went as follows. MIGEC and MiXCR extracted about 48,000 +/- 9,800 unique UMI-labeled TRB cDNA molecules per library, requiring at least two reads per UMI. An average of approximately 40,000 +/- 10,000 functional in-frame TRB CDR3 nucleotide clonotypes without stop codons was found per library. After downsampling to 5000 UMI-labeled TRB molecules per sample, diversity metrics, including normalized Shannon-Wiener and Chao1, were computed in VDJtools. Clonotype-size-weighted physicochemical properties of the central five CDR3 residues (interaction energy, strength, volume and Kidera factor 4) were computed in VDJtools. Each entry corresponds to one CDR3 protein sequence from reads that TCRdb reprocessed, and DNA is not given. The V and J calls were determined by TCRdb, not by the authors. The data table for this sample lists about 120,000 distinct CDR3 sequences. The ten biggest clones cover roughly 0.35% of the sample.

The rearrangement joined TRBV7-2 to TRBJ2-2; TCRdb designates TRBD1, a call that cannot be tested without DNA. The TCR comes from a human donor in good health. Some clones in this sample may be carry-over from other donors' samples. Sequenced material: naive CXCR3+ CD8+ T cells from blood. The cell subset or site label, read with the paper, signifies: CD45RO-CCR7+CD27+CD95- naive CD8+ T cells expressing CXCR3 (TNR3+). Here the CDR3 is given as CASSWTVANTGELFF. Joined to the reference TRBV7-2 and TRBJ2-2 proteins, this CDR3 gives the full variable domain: GAGVSQSPSNKVTEKGKDVELRCDPISGHTALYWYRQSLGQGLEFLIYFQGNSAPDKSGLPSDRFSAERTGGSVSTLTIQRTQQEDSAVYLCASSWTVANTGELFFGEGSRLTVL.